There are a few counts of the clone carrying this T cell receptor (beta chain). For the library, individual cDNA molecules each received unique molecular identifiers. In TCRdb, the RACE reads were re-called with MiXCR into one record per CDR3 protein. This sample has fewer than 400,000 distinct CDR3 sequences, with around 7% found just once. The record originates from a study of human T cells and chemical hapten exposure. Sample time point: patch test 1, 2 weeks after DPC sensitization. Described treatment: therapeutic diphenylcyclopropenone sensitization with weekly scalp DPC. CDR1 KGHDR and CDR2 SFDVKD come from the germline V gene. V lost 4 bases and J lost 1, with 9 bases in between. This CDR3 comprises 14 residues.

The sample here was whole blood, taken in connection with sensitization to the hapten diphenylcyclopropenone (DPC). The clonotype comes from a woman aged 18-29 years with alopecia areata. Some clones in this sample may be carry-over from other donors' samples. The chain carries TRBV24-1 and TRBJ1-2; tentatively, D is TRBD1 (6 bases). The CDR3: CATSEAQGNYGYTF. As DNA, the CDR3 is TGTGCCACCAGTGAGGCACAGGGTAACTATGGCTACACCTTC.